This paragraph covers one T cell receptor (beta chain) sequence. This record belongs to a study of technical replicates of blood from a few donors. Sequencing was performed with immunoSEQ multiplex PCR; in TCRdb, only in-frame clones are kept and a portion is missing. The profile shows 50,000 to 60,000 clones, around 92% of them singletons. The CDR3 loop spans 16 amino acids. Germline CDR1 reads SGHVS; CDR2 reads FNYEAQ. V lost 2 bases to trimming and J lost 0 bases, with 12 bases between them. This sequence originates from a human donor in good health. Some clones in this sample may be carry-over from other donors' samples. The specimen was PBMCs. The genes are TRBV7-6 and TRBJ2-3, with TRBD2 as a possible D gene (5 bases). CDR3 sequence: CASSLSSSGSTDTQYF. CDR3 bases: TGTGCCAGCAGCTTATCGTCCTCGGGGAGCACAGATACGCAGTATTTT.